The present entry profiles one T cell receptor (beta chain) with its context. The target antigen is unknown. Trimming removed 11 bases from V and 2 bases from J, with 19 bases in between. CDR3 size: 14 residues. This sample stems from a study of cytomegalovirus exposure and HLA in healthy donors. Study results and caveats: Diagnosis of cytomegalovirus status made by the classifier reportedly showed high specificity and sensitivity. That first-cohort TCR clusters tended to co-occur in the roughly 120 validation repertoires was found in a later analysis. The study designated about 160 TCR beta chains cytomegalovirus-associated. Generally TCR sequences proved uncommon, though certain public TCRs appeared in numerous donors.

Using immunoSEQ multiplex PCR, the repertoire was profiled, and TCRdb retains in-frame clones only, with some absent. This sample has some 240,000 clones, with approximately 83% found just once. This TCR came from a woman under 40 in good health and CMV-seropositive. The sample consisted of PBMCs. V gene TRBV23-1 combines with J gene TRBJ2-7, with a tentative D call TRBD2 (5 bases). TRBV23-1 is an open reading frame, and its role is uncertain. The CDR3 region has the DNA TGCGCCCCCGTCTACTTCCGGGATACCTACGAGCAGTACTTC. This codes for CAPVYFRDTYEQYF.